A selection of T cell receptor beta chains follows, all from one sample in a study of T cells after yellow fever vaccination. TCRdb processed the 5' RACE reads anew with MiXCR; each CDR3 protein has one entry. This repertoire shows around 260,000 distinct CDR3 sequences, around 4.9% found once; its top ten account for roughly 3.4%. Material: CD4+ T cells sorted from PBMCs, obtained on the day of the yellow fever booster vaccination. Receptor source: a man aged 18-30 years who received the YFV17D yellow fever vaccine. CDR3s include the opening cysteine and the closing phenylalanine or tryptophan. A D gene is named only where the DNA matches it firmly. Expanded clones get a size class; other rows say once, few or many, or leave the size out.

clone size | J gene | D gene | V gene | CDR3 DNA | CDR3 protein
few | TRBJ2-1 | NA | TRBV5-1 | TGCGCCAGCAGCCCCTGGGGGGCTGAGCAGTTCTTC | CASSPWGAEQFF
few | TRBJ1-5 | NA | TRBV18 | TGTGCCAGCTCACCTGCGGGGTTAGTGTCCAATCAGCCCCAGCATTTT | CASSPAGLVSNQPQHF
NA | TRBJ2-5 | NA | TRBV4-3 | TGCGCCAGCAGCCAACGAACTAGGCAAGAGACCCAGTACTTC | CASSQRTRQETQYF
few | TRBJ2-7 | TRBD1 | TRBV19 | TGTGCCAGTAGTGGCCCGGGACAGAGCCCCTACGAGCAGTACTTC | CASSGPGQSPYEQYF
many | TRBJ2-3 | TRBD1 | TRBV4-2 | TGTGCCAGCAGCCTTACCGGGACAGGGGTATCAGATACGCAGTATTTT | CASSLTGTGVSDTQYF
NA | TRBJ1-2 | NA | TRBV7-9 | TGTGCCAGCAGCTTAAGCCCAGGGACATATGGCTACACCTTC | CASSLSPGTYGYTF
few | TRBJ1-4 | NA | TRBV30 | TGTGCCTGGAGTGTCGGTAGCCCTAATGAAAAACTGTTTTTT | CAWSVGSPNEKLFF
many | TRBJ2-2 | TRBD1 | TRBV7-2 | TGTGCCAGCAGCTTCGGGACAGGGACTACCGGGGAGCTGTTTTTT | CASSFGTGTTGELFF
few | TRBJ2-4 | TRBD1 | TRBV18 | TGTGCCAGCTCGGGGACAGGGTTAAAGGACATTCAGTACTTC | CASSGTGLKDIQYF
many | TRBJ2-3 | NA | TRBV7-2 | TGTGCCAGCAGCTTAATGAATACGCAGTATTTT | CASSLMNTQYF
NA | TRBJ2-7 | NA | TRBV29-1 | TGCAGCGTACGAGTTCCCTACGAGCAGTACTTC | CSVRVPYEQYF
NA | TRBJ2-1 | NA | TRBV14 | TGTGCCAGCAGCCAATATGTTACCAATGAGCAGTTCTTC | CASSQYVTNEQFF
NA | TRBJ1-6 | NA | TRBV20-1 | TGCAGTGCTAGAGAGGACAGTGTTAATTCACCCCTCCACTTT | CSAREDSVNSPLHF
NA | TRBJ1-2 | NA | TRBV12-3/TRBV12-4 | TGTGCCAGCAGTTTAATGTCAGGGGTTGGCTACACCTTC | CASSLMSGVGYTF
few | TRBJ2-1 | NA | TRBV30 | TGTGCCTGGAGTGTCGGGAGCGCCAATGAGCAGTTCTTC | CAWSVGSANEQFF
NA | TRBJ1-1 | NA | TRBV4-3 | TGCGCCAGCAGCCAAGAGTCGGGCGTTTGGATGAACACTGAAGCTTTCTTT | CASSQESGVWMNTEAFF
few | TRBJ2-1 | NA | TRBV7-3 | TGTGCCAGCAGCTTAACGGCGGCCGACAATGAGCAGTTCTTC | CASSLTAADNEQFF
NA | TRBJ2-7 | NA | TRBV7-9 | TGTGCCAGCAGCCCTATAGCAGGCTACGAGCAGTACTTC | CASSPIAGYEQYF
few | TRBJ2-4 | NA | TRBV20-1 | TGCAGTGCTAGGAAATCAGGGTCCAAAAACATTCAGTACTTC | CSARKSGSKNIQYF
few | TRBJ2-2 | NA | TRBV9 | TGTGCCAGCAGCCCCCGCAGGAGGGGTAACACCGGGGAGCTGTTTTTT | CASSPRRRGNTGELFF
few | TRBJ2-1 | TRBD2 | TRBV4-3 | TGCGCCAGCAGCCAAGAAAGTCGGGGGGTCTACAATGAGCAGTTCTTC | CASSQESRGVYNEQFF
NA | TRBJ1-4 | NA | TRBV20-1 | TGCAGTGCTAGATTAACGGCGGAAAATGAAAAACTGTTTTTT | CSARLTAENEKLFF
NA | TRBJ1-2 | NA | TRBV6-1 | TGTGCCAGCAGGGATCCCGGGACGGACTATGGCTACACCTTC | CASRDPGTDYGYTF
few | TRBJ1-5 | TRBD1 | TRBV19 | TGTGCCAGTAGTATCCGACAGGGGGTGTCCAATCAGCCCCAGCATTTT | CASSIRQGVSNQPQHF
NA | TRBJ1-2 | NA | TRBV20-1 | TGCAGTGCTAGAGTAACGGGGTATGGCTACACCTTC | CSARVTGYGYTF
few | TRBJ1-6 | NA | TRBV11-2 | TGTGCCAGCAGCTTTACAGGGAGGGATTCACCCCTCCACTTT | CASSFTGRDSPLHF
many | TRBJ2-4 | TRBD2 | TRBV20-1 | TGCAGTGCTCCCGGGACTAGCAAAAACATTCAGTACTTC | CSAPGTSKNIQYF
NA | TRBJ2-5 | NA | TRBV4-3 | TGCGCCAGCAGCCAAGATCTGAAAGAGACCCAGTACTTC | CASSQDLKETQYF
many | TRBJ2-6 | NA | TRBV9 | TGTGCCAGCAGCCAGGGTCCCGGGACGGGGACCTCTGGGGCCAACGTCCTGACTTTC | CASSQGPGTGTSGANVLTF
many | TRBJ2-1 | TRBD2 | TRBV7-9 | TGTGCCAGCAGCTCCAGGACTAGCGGGGGCAGATCAGGGTATGAGCAGTTCTTC | CASSSRTSGGRSGYEQFF
NA | TRBJ1-2 | NA | TRBV7-9 | TGTGCCAGCAGCCCCGCAGGTTCAGGTAGTCGTGGCTACACCTTC | CASSPAGSGSRGYTF
few | TRBJ1-5 | NA | TRBV6-2/TRBV6-3 | TGTGCCAGCAGTCTTTGGGGGAGTCAGCCCCAGCATTTT | CASSLWGSQPQHF
few | TRBJ1-1 | TRBD1 | TRBV18 | TGTGCCAGCTCACAACTCGGACAGGGAGGACCGGCTTTCTTT | CASSQLGQGGPAFF
few | TRBJ1-2 | NA | TRBV7-2 | TGTGCCAGCAGCCTAGGCTCGTCCTATGGCTACACCTTC | CASSLGSSYGYTF
NA | TRBJ1-5 | NA | TRBV20-1 | TGCAGTGCTAGGGGTGCGGGACACAACCGCGCCGGTCAGCCCCAGCATTTT | CSARGAGHNRAGQPQHF
NA | TRBJ1-2 | NA | TRBV7-9 | TGTGCCAGCAGCTCGCAGGGGAACGGCTACACCTTC | CASSSQGNGYTF
few | TRBJ2-2 | NA | TRBV11-1 | TGTGCCACCTCCGTCGGACAATACACCGGGGAGCTGTTTTTT | CATSVGQYTGELFF